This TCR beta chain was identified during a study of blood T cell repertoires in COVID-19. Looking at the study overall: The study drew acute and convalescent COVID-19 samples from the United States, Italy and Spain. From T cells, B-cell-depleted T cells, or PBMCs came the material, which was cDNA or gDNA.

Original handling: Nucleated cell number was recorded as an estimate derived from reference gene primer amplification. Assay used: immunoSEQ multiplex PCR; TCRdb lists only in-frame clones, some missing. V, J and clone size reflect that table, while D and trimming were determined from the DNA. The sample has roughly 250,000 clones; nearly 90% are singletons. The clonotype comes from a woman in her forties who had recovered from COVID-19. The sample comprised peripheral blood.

DNA of the CDR3: TGTGCCAGTAGTACGCCGGGAACGAGCAATCAGCCCCAGCATTTT. Residues: CASSTPGTSNQPQHF. The chain is built from TRBV19 and TRBJ1-5; D gene ambiguous. The CDR3 sequence is 15 residues long. Germline CDR1 reads LNHDA; CDR2 reads SQIVND (reference sequence). The V end lost 4 bases, the J end lost 1 base, and 11 bases lay between the germline ends.